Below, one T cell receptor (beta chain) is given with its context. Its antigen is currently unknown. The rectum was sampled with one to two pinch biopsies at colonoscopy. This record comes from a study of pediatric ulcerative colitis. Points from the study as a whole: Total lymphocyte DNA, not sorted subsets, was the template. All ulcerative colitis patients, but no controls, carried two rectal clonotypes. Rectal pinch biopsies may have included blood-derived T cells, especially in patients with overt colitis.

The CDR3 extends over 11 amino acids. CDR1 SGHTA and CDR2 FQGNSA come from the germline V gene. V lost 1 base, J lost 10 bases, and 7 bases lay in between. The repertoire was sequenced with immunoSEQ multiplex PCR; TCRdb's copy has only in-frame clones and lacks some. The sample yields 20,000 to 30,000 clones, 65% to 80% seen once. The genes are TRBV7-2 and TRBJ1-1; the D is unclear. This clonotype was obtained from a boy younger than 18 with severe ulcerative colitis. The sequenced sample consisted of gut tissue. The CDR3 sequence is CASSLGIAAFF. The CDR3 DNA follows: TGTGCCAGCAGCTTAGGAATTGCAGCTTTCTTT.